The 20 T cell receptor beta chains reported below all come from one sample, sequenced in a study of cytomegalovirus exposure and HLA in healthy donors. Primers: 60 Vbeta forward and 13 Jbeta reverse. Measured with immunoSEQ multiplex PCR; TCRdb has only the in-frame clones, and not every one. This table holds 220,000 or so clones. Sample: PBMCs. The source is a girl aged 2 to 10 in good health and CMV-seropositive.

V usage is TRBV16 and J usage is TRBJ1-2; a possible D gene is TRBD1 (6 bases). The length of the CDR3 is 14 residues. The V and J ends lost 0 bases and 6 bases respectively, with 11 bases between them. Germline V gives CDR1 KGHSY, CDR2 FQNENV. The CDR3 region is CASSQSRGGNGYTF. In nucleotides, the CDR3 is TGTGCCAGCAGCCAATCAAGGGGGGGAAATGGCTACACCTTC.

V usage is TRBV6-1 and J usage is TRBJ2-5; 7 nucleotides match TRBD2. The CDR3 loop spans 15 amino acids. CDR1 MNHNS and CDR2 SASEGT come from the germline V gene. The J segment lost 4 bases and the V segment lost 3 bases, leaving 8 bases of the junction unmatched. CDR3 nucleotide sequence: TGTGCCAGCAGTGAGGTCTGGGGCGGGAGAGAGACCCAGTACTTC. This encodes CASSEVWGGRETQYF.

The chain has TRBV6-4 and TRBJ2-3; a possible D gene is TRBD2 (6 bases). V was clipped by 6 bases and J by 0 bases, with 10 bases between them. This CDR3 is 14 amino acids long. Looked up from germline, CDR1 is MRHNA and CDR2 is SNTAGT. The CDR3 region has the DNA TGTGCCAGCAGGGCCGGGACTAGCACAGATACGCAGTATTTT. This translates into CASRAGTSTDTQYF.

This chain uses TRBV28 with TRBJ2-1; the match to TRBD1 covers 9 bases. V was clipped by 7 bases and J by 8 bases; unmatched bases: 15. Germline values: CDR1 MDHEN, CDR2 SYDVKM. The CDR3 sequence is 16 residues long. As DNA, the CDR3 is TGTGCCAGCAAACTAGGACCGGGACAGGGTAAAGATGAGCAGTTCTTC. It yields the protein CASKLGPGQGKDEQFF.

CDR3 DNA sequence: TGTGCCAGCAGATGGGGCGCCTACGAGCAGTACTTC. It encodes CASRWGAYEQYF. V usage is TRBV5-8 and J usage is TRBJ2-7; tentative D call: TRBD1 (5 bases). The CDR3 contains 12 residues. Germline V gene sequence: CDR1 SGHTS, CDR2 YDEGEE. The V end was cut by 5 bases, the J end by 2 bases, with 8 bases between. The variable domain in full, completed from reference TRBV5-8 and TRBJ2-7, reads EAGVTQSPTHLIKTRGQQATLRCSPISGHTSVYWYQQALGLGLQFLLWYDEGEERNRGNFPPRFSGRQFPNYSSELNVNALELEDSALYLCASRWGAYEQYFGPGTRLTVT.

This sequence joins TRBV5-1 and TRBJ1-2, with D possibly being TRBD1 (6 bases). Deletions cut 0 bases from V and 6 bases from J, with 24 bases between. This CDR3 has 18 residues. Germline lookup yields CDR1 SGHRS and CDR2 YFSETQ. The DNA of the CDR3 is TGCGCCAGCAGCTTGGTCTCCCTACAGGGTATCGCGATTAATGGCTACACCTTC. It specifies CASSLVSLQGIAINGYTF.

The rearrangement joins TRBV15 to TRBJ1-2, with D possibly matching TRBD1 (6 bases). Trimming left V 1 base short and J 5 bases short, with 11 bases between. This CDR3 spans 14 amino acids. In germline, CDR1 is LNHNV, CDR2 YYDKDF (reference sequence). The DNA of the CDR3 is TGTGCCACCAGCAGAGGGGGGGGGCGATATGGCTACACCTTC. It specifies CATSRGGGRYGYTF.

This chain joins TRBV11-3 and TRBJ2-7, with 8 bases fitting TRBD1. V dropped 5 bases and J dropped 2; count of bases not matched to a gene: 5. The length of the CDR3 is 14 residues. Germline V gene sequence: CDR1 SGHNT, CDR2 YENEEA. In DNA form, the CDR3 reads TGTGCCAGCAGCCCCCGGGACAGGCCCTACGAGCAGTACTTC. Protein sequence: CASSPRDRPYEQYF.

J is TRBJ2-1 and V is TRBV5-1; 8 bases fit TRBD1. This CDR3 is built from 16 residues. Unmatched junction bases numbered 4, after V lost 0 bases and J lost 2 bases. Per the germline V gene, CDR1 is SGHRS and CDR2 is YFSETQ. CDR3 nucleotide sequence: TGCGCCAGCAGCTTGGCTCAGGGGGCCCCCTACAATGAGCAGTTCTTC. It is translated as CASSLAQGAPYNEQFF.

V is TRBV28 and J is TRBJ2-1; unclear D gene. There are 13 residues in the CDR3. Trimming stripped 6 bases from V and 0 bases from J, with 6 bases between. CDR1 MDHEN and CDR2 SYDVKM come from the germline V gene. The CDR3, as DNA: TGTGCCAGCAGGGCCAGCTCCTACAATGAGCAGTTCTTC. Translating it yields CASRASSYNEQFF.

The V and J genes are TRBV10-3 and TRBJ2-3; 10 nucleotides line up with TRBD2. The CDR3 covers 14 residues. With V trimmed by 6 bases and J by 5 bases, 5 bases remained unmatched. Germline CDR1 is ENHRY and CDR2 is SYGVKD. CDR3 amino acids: CAIRQREGGDTQYF. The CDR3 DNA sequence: TGTGCCATCAGGCAGCGGGAGGGTGGAGATACGCAGTATTTT.

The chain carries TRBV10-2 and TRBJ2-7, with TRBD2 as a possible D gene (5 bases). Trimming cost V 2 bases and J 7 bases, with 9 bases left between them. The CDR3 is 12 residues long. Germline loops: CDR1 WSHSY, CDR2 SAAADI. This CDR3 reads CASSETRREQYF. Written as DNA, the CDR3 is TGCGCCAGCAGTGAGACTAGAAGGGAGCAGTACTTC.

CDR3 protein: CATSWGEVYQETQYF. In DNA form, the CDR3 reads TGTGCCACCAGCTGGGGGGAGGTGTACCAAGAGACCCAGTACTTC. This rearrangement joins TRBV15 to TRBJ2-5; a possible D gene is TRBD2 (6 bases). Germline CDR1 is LNHNV and CDR2 is YYDKDF (reference sequence). The ends were cut back, 5 bases at V and 0 bases at J, with 13 bases in the middle. This CDR3 is built from 15 residues.

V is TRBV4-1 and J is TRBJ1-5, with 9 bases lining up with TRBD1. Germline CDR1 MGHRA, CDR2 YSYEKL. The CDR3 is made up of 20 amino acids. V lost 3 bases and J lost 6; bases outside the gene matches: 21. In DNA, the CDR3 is TGCGCCAGCAGCCATTGGGACTTGGGGACAGGGTTGGTCCGTCGTCAGCCCCAGCATTTT. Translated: CASSHWDLGTGLVRRQPQHF.

DNA for the CDR3: TGTGCCACCAGCACCTACAACAGGGTCACCGGGGAGCTGTTTTTT. Encoded protein: CATSTYNRVTGELFF. This chain uses TRBV15 with TRBJ2-2, with D perhaps TRBD1 (6 bases). Germline loops: CDR1 LNHNV, CDR2 YYDKDF (reference sequence). CDR3 length: 15 residues. Trimming took 4 bases from V and 4 from J, leaving 13 bases between them.

The CDR3 reads CASSIVADTGELFF. The CDR3 coding sequence is TGTGCCAGTAGTATAGTCGCGGACACCGGGGAGCTGTTTTTT. The chain combines TRBV19 with TRBJ2-2; D remains unclear. V was trimmed by 1 base and J by 3 bases, leaving 6 bases between them. This CDR3 has 14 amino acids. Looked up from germline, CDR1 is LNHDA and CDR2 is SQIVND (reference sequence).

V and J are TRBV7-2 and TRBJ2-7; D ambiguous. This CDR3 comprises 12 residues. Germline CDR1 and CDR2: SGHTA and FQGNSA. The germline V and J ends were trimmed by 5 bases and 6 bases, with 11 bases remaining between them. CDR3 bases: TGTGCCAGCAGCCCATCCCGTAGCGAGCAGTACTTC. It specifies CASSPSRSEQYF.

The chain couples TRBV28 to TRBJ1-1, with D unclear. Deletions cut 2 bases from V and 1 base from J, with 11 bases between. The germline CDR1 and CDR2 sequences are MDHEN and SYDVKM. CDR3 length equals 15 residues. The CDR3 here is CASSLVRGENTEAFF. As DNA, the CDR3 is TGTGCCAGCAGTTTAGTGAGAGGAGAGAACACTGAAGCTTTCTTT.

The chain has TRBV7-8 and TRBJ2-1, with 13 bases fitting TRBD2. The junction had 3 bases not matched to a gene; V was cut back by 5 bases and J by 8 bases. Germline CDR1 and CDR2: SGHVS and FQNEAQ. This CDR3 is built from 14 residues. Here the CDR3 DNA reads TGTGCCAGCAGCCTAGGACTAGCGGGGGATGAGCAGTTCTTC. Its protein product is CASSLGLAGDEQFF. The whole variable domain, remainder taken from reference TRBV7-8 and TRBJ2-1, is GAGVSQSPRYKVAKRGQDVALRCDPISGHVSLFWYQQALGQGPEFLTYFQNEAQLDKSGLPSDRFFAERPEGSVSTLKIQRTQQEDSAVYLCASSLGLAGDEQFFGPGTRLTVL.

CDR3 bases: TGTGCCATCAGGGGCCCCGAGGGAAAACTGTTTTTT. Translated, it gives CAIRGPEGKLFF. The V call is TRBV10-3, the J call TRBJ1-4; D not certain. The length of the CDR3 is 12 residues. Germline CDR1 and CDR2: ENHRY and SYGVKD. Trimming stripped 6 bases from V and 10 bases from J, with 12 bases between.